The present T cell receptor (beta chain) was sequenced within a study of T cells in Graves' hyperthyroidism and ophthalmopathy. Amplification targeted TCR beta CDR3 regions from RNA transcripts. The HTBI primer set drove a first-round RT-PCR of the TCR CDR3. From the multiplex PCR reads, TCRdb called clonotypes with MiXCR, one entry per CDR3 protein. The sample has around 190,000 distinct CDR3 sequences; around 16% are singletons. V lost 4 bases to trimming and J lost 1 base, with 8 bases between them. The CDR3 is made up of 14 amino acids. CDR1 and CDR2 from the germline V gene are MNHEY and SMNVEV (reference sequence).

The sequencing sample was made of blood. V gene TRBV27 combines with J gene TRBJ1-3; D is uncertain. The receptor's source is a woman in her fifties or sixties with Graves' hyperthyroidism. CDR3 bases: TGTGCCAGCAGTTCGTACCGGTCTGGAAACACCATATATTTT. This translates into CASSSYRSGNTIYF.